A single sample gave rise to the 18 T cell receptor beta chains below, sequenced in a study of T-cell reconstitution after alpha-beta-depleted transplantation in children. For TCRbeta, the library was prepared with unique molecular identifiers. TCRdb re-derived calls from the PCR reads in MiXCR, one entry per CDR3 protein. The sample carries 200,000 to 250,000 distinct CDR3 sequences, approximately 8.4% recorded once. This specimen consisted of PBMCs, mostly from graft donor cells, obtained 360 days after TCRalphabeta/CD19-depleted stem cell transplant. These TCRs come from a male patient between 2 and 15 years old who had a stem cell transplant for acute myeloid leukemia, so the T cells may come from the graft donor.

This rearrangement joins TRBV18 to TRBJ2-4, with D maybe TRBD1 (6 bases). The CDR3 has 15 residues. The V gene's germline CDR1 is KGHSH and CDR2 LQKENI. V lost 6 bases, J lost 5 bases, and 17 bases lay in between. This CDR3 reads CASSVPQGPQNIQYF. The CDR3, as DNA: TGTGCCAGCTCCGTTCCACAGGGTCCACAAAACATTCAGTACTTC. Based on the CDR3 plus reference TRBV18 and TRBJ2-4, the full variable domain is NAGVMQNPRHLVRRRGQEARLRCSPMKGHSHVYWYRQLPEEGLKFMVYLQKENIIDESGMPKERFSAEFPKEGPSILRIQQVVRGDSAAYFCASSVPQGPQNIQYFGAGTRLSVL.

The chain joins TRBV18 to TRBJ2-3; TRBD1 agrees at 11 bases. Germline CDR1 KGHSH, CDR2 LQKENI. With V trimmed by 6 bases and J by 5 bases, 4 bases remained unmatched. This CDR3 region has 14 residues. The CDR3 here is CASSPGTGGDTQYF. CDR3 sequence (DNA): TGTGCCAGCTCTCCCGGGACAGGGGGAGATACGCAGTATTTT.

This clonotype has at least ten counts. CDR3 in amino acids: CASSSTSGSLWEQYF. The DNA of the CDR3 is TGCGCCAGCAGTTCGACTAGCGGGAGTCTGTGGGAGCAGTACTTC. The rearrangement links TRBV5-1 to TRBJ2-7, with 12 bases lining up with TRBD2. This CDR3 is built from 15 residues. The V gene's germline CDR1 is SGHRS and CDR2 YFSETQ. V shed 5 bases, J shed 7 bases, and the junction held 10 bases outside the gene matches.

This clonotype has more than one count but fewer than ten. A junction boundary mismatches the germline segment, possibly from a read error. The rearrangement links TRBV19 to TRBJ2-2, with D maybe TRBD2 (5 bases). Germline V gives CDR1 LNHDA, CDR2 SQIVND (reference sequence). The CDR3 consists of 16 residues. The CDR3 bases are TGCGCCAGTAGTATAGATCGGCTAGCAGTCTCCGGGGAGCTGTTTTTT. Protein product: CASSIDRLAVSGELFF. The full variable domain, completed using reference TRBV19 and TRBJ2-2, is DGGITQSPKYLFRKEGQNVTLSCEQNLNHDAMYWYRQDPGQGLRLIYYSQIVNDFQKGDIAEGYSVSREKKESFPLTVTSAQKNPTAFYLCASSIDRLAVSGELFFGEGSRLTVL.

Only a few counts were recorded for this clonotype. This chain links TRBV6-2 or TRBV6-3 with TRBJ2-1; D unresolved. Germline CDR1 is MNHEY and CDR2 is SVGEGT. The CDR3 totals 13 residues. The V end lost 7 bases, the J end lost 7 bases, and 14 bases lay between the germline ends. CDR3 bases: TGTGCCAGCATGGTCCCTCTAGTTAATGAGCAGTTCTTC. Encoded protein: CASMVPLVNEQFF.

Many counts were recorded for this clonotype. A read error is possible here, since a much larger clone lies one base away. The chain couples TRBV2 to TRBJ2-3; D not resolved. Germline V gene sequence: CDR1 SNHLY, CDR2 FYNNEI. The CDR3 consists of 11 residues. The ends were cut back, 7 bases at V and 2 bases at J, with 4 bases in the middle. The CDR3 loop reads CASTFTDTQYF. The CDR3 DNA follows: TGTGCCAGCACCTTCACAGATACGCAGTATTTT. Full variable domain (outside the CDR3, taken from reference TRBV2 and TRBJ2-3): EPEVTQTPSHQVTQMGQEVILRCVPISNHLYFYWYRQILGQKVEFLVSFYNNEISEKSEIFDDQFSVERPDGSNFTLKIRSTKLEDSAMYFCASTFTDTQYFGPGTRLTVL.

This chain joins TRBV12-3 or TRBV12-4 and TRBJ1-3; D is unresolved. Trimming took off 2 bases at V and 5 bases at J, with 4 bases between the two ends. CDR3 length: 12 amino acids. The CDR3 loop reads CASSLNRNTIYF. DNA for the CDR3: TGTGCCAGCAGTTTAAATCGAAACACCATATATTTT.

In this sample, this clonotype turned up many times. This sequence joins TRBV20-1 and TRBJ1-1, with D possibly being TRBD1 (6 bases). The CDR3 is 16 amino acids. The V end was cut by 0 bases, the J end by 2 bases, with 16 bases between. Germline V CDR1 and CDR2: DFQATT, SNEGSKA (reference sequence). CDR3 coding DNA: TGCAGTGCTAGAGATGTGGGGGCTGGCGGTAACACTGAAGCTTTCTTT. Its translation: CSARDVGAGGNTEAFF.

This clonotype was detected ten times or more. The chain joins TRBV20-1 to TRBJ2-5; maybe TRBD1 (8 bases). Germline loops: CDR1 DFQATT, CDR2 SNEGSKA (reference sequence). Trimming shortened V by 3 bases and J by 4 bases, and 15 bases separated the two germline ends. The CDR3 runs 14 residues. The CDR3 region is CSARNRGGGETQYF. CDR3 nucleotide sequence: TGCAGTGCTAGGAACAGGGGGGGAGGAGAGACCCAGTACTTC.

This clonotype has only a few counts. This chain links TRBV29-1 with TRBJ2-6, with a possible D match to TRBD1 (5 bases). Germline lookup yields CDR1 SQVTM and CDR2 ANQGSEA. The CDR3 runs 13 residues. V dropped 4 bases and J dropped 4 bases, with 8 bases sitting between them. The CDR3 spells CSVAGSGANVLTF. The CDR3 DNA follows: TGCAGCGTTGCAGGGTCCGGGGCCAACGTCCTGACTTTC.

This clonotype was recorded many times. V is TRBV12-3 or TRBV12-4 and J is TRBJ2-7, with D uncertain. The CDR3 runs 13 residues. With 7 bases removed from V and 5 bases from J, the gap between germline ends came to 15 bases. CDR3 sequence: CASKISEINEQYF. The CDR3 coding sequence is TGTGCCAGCAAAATCTCGGAGATCAACGAGCAGTACTTC.

Ten or more counts support this clonotype. The chain carries TRBV2 and TRBJ2-7; D is possibly TRBD1 (5 bases). In germline, CDR1 is SNHLY, CDR2 FYNNEI. V lost 2 bases and J lost 1, with 6 bases in between. CDR3 length equals 13 residues. The CDR3 DNA reads TGTGCCAGCAGTGAACAGGGATCCTACGAGCAGTACGTC. As protein: CASSEQGSYEQYV.

The CDR3 is CSARAQTFNSYNEQFF. CDR3 DNA: TGCAGTGCTAGAGCCCAGACTTTTAACTCCTACAATGAGCAGTTCTTC. The J gene is TRBJ2-1, the V gene TRBV20-1; D is unclear. CDR1 DFQATT and CDR2 SNEGSKA come from the germline V gene (reference sequence). Trimming pared 1 base from V and 0 bases from J, leaving 13 bases between. CDR3 size: 16 residues.

This clonotype was seen repeatedly, ten times or more. The V and J genes are TRBV7-9 and TRBJ2-1; D is perhaps TRBD2 (6 bases). This CDR3 is built from 14 residues. CDR1 is SEHNR and CDR2 is FQNEAQ in the germline V gene (reference sequence). V was shortened by 4 bases and J by 8 bases, with 15 bases between the two germline ends. The CDR3 coding sequence is TGTGCCAGCAGCTCACAACCGGGACTCTATGAGCAGTTCTTC. It yields the protein CASSSQPGLYEQFF.

This clonotype has ten or more counts. The chain uses TRBV7-2 and TRBJ1-1; a weak D match, TRBD1 (5 bases). Trimming removed 2 bases from V and 0 bases from J, with 10 bases in between. Germline V CDR1 and CDR2: SGHTA, FQGNSA. The CDR3 is 15 amino acids. CDR3 in DNA: TGTGCCAGCAGCTTACAGGGTTCTATGAACACTGAAGCTTTCTTT. Translation: CASSLQGSMNTEAFF.

This clonotype was counted many times. V is TRBV7-2 and J is TRBJ2-7; D is possibly TRBD2 (5 bases). This CDR3 has 12 residues. V was shortened by 5 bases and J by 3 bases, with 8 bases between the two germline ends. The germline gives CDR1 SGHTA, CDR2 FQGNSA. The CDR3 loop is CASSKLGYEQYF. The CDR3 nucleotides read TGTGCCAGCAGCAAACTAGGCTACGAGCAGTACTTC.

This clonotype was picked up a small number of times. This chain joins TRBV12-3 or TRBV12-4 and TRBJ1-6; tentatively, D is TRBD1 (5 bases). V lost 6 bases and J 8 bases, leaving 14 bases between the germline ends. The CDR3 is 14 residues long. For the CDR3, the DNA is TGTGCCAGCAGCCTCGGGCAGGGATATTCACCCCTCCACTTT. Protein: CASSLGQGYSPLHF.

This clonotype came up a few times. V and J are TRBV2 and TRBJ2-2; D might be TRBD1 or TRBD2, each matching 6 bases. Trimming left V 2 bases short and J 6 bases short, with 7 bases between. The germline CDR1 and CDR2 sequences are SNHLY and FYNNEI. CDR3 length equals 13 residues. The CDR3 region is CASSERGPGELFF. For the CDR3, the DNA is TGTGCCAGCAGTGAACGGGGGCCCGGGGAGCTGTTTTTT. Using reference TRBV2 and TRBJ2-2 for the parts outside the CDR3, the full variable domain is EPEVTQTPSHQVTQMGQEVILRCVPISNHLYFYWYRQILGQKVEFLVSFYNNEISEKSEIFDDQFSVERPDGSNFTLKIRSTKLEDSAMYFCASSERGPGELFFGEGSRLTVL.